The next 27 T cell receptor beta chains were all read from a single sample in a study of T cell changes during pregnancy in multiple sclerosis. Produced via immunoSEQ multiplex PCR; TCRdb's table is partial and in-frame only. The table lists about 56,000 clones, 75% to 90% of them singletons. Sequencing was performed on peripheral blood, taken after pregnancy. Receptors were obtained from a female donor with multiple sclerosis, enrolled in a pregnancy study.

This clone was counted once. The chain carries TRBV18 and TRBJ1-6, with D maybe TRBD1 (5 bases). In germline, CDR1 is KGHSH, CDR2 LQKENI. This CDR3 has 14 amino acids. The V end was cut by 3 bases, the J end by 8 bases, with 11 bases between. The chain's CDR3 is CASSPSRVDSPLHF. The CDR3 DNA is TGTGCCAGCTCACCTTCCAGGGTGGATTCACCCCTCCACTTT. Supplemented by reference TRBV18 and TRBJ1-6, the full variable domain reads NAGVMQNPRHLVRRRGQEARLRCSPMKGHSHVYWYRQLPEEGLKFMVYLQKENIIDESGMPKERFSAEFPKEGPSILRIQQVVRGDSAAYFCASSPSRVDSPLHFGNGTRLTVT.

V gene TRBV10-3 combines with J gene TRBJ1-1, with D perhaps TRBD1 (5 bases). The CDR3 loop spans 13 amino acids. V dropped 10 bases and J dropped 1 base, with 13 bases sitting between them. Germline V CDR1 and CDR2: ENHRY, SYGVKD. CDR3 DNA: TGTGCCACAAGGGTCCAGGGGAACACTGAAGCTTTCTTT. As protein: CATRVQGNTEAFF.

This rearrangement joins TRBV4-1 to TRBJ1-1; 7 bases match TRBD1. The CDR3 is made up of 17 amino acids. V shed 2 bases, J shed 2 bases, and the junction held 11 bases outside the gene matches. CDR1 and CDR2 (germline): MGHRA, YSYEKL. CDR3 residues: CASSQRGGAGLNTEAFF. DNA of the CDR3: TGCGCCAGCAGCCAAAGAGGGGGCGCGGGATTAAACACTGAAGCTTTCTTT.

V gene TRBV10-3 combines with J gene TRBJ2-7; D might be TRBD1 (6 bases). The germline V gene has CDR1 ENHRY and CDR2 SYGVKD. This CDR3 is built from 15 residues. V shed 0 bases and J shed 1 base, with 10 bases lying between them. As DNA, the CDR3 is TGTGCCATCAGTGAGTCAGGGGACAATTCCTACGAGCAGTACTTC. It specifies CAISESGDNSYEQYF.

The genes are TRBV27 and TRBJ2-2; tentative D call: TRBD1 (6 bases). V was pared by 5 bases and J by 7 bases, with 11 bases between. The germline V gene encodes CDR1 MNHEY and CDR2 SMNVEV (reference sequence). CDR3 length: 13 amino acids. As DNA, the CDR3 is TGTGCCAGCAGTCCATACAGGGTCGGGGAGCTGTTTTTT. Translated, it gives CASSPYRVGELFF.

The J gene is TRBJ2-5, the V gene TRBV28; D not certain. The V gene's germline CDR1 is MDHEN and CDR2 SYDVKM. Deletions cut 1 base from V and 5 bases from J, with 5 bases between. The CDR3 has 12 amino acids. Here the CDR3 reads CASSLYSETQYF. The CDR3, as DNA: TGTGCCAGCAGTTTATATTCTGAGACCCAGTACTTC.

This clone was counted once. The chain combines TRBV7-2 with TRBJ2-1; TRBD2 matches 10 bases. This CDR3 region has 14 residues. Germline lookup yields CDR1 SGHTA and CDR2 FQGNSA. The junction had 4 bases not matched to a gene; V was cut back by 6 bases and J by 5 bases. The CDR3 DNA is TGTGCCAGCAGACCTAGCGGGAGCCACAATGAGCAGTTCTTC. Amino acid sequence: CASRPSGSHNEQFF.

The chain recombines TRBV6-5 with TRBJ2-1; possible D gene TRBD1, 6 bases. Trimming removed 4 bases from V and 6 bases from J, with 19 bases in between. The CDR3 length is 16 residues. Germline loops: CDR1 MNHEY, CDR2 SVGAGI. The CDR3 nucleotides are TGTGCCAGCAGTTCCCTAACAGGGTCATGGGGCAATGAGCAGTTCTTC. This gives the protein CASSSLTGSWGNEQFF.

The chain links TRBV5-1 to TRBJ1-6; 7 nucleotides match TRBD1. The CDR3 is 17 amino acids. The germline gives CDR1 SGHRS, CDR2 YFSETQ. The V and J ends lost 0 bases and 8 bases, in that order; junction bases with no gene match: 11. CDR3 bases: TGCGCCAGCAGCTTGGCGGCGGGACAGCAATACGATTCACCCCTCCACTTT. Amino acid sequence: CASSLAAGQQYDSPLHF.

The chain uses TRBV4-1 and TRBJ1-2; 8 positions agree with TRBD1. The CDR3 length is 15 residues. Germline V gives CDR1 MGHRA, CDR2 YSYEKL. Trimming at V came to 6 bases and at J to 2 bases, leaving 8 bases not matched to a gene. The CDR3 DNA is TGCGCCAGCAGTCCTCCGACAGGGGACAACTATGGCTACACCTTC. It encodes CASSPPTGDNYGYTF.

The gene calls are TRBV6-1 and TRBJ2-5; TRBD2 matches at 9 bases. CDR1 and CDR2 from the germline V gene are MNHNS and SASEGT. Trimming took 2 bases from V and 4 from J; bases not matched to a gene: 8. CDR3 length: 16 amino acids. The chain's CDR3 is CASSERLAVEPETQYF. The CDR3 DNA reads TGTGCCAGCAGTGAAAGACTAGCGGTGGAGCCAGAGACCCAGTACTTC.

This rearrangement joins TRBV2 to TRBJ1-5; D uncertain. The germline gives CDR1 SNHLY, CDR2 FYNNEI. This CDR3 contains 15 residues. With 7 bases removed from V and 0 bases from J, the gap between germline ends came to 13 bases. The CDR3 reads CASNIGFNSNQPQHF. In DNA form, the CDR3 reads TGTGCCAGCAATATCGGGTTTAATAGCAATCAGCCCCAGCATTTT.

The chain joins TRBV5-6 to TRBJ2-7; 7 nucleotides agree with TRBD1. This CDR3 region has 14 residues. The J segment lost 0 bases and the V segment lost 5 bases, leaving 5 bases of the junction unmatched. The germline V gene has CDR1 SGHDT and CDR2 YYEEEE. The chain's CDR3 is CASSLGQYSYEQYF. The CDR3 DNA reads as TGTGCCAGCAGTCTGGGACAGTACTCCTACGAGCAGTACTTC.

DNA for the CDR3: TGTGCCAGCGAATCGGAGGGTAATTCACCCCTCCACTTT. It specifies CASESEGNSPLHF. This chain links TRBV2 with TRBJ1-6; D gene ambiguous. With 8 bases removed from V and 6 bases from J, the gap between germline ends came to 11 bases. The CDR3 length is 13 residues. Germline CDR1 and CDR2: SNHLY and FYNNEI.

This chain joins TRBV28 and TRBJ2-2; D gene unclear. This CDR3 region has 12 residues. V shed 7 bases and J shed 1 base, with 4 bases lying between them. The germline CDR1 and CDR2 sequences are MDHEN and SYDVKM. The CDR3: CASTGNTGELFF. The CDR3 region has the DNA TGTGCCAGCACAGGGAACACCGGGGAGCTGTTTTTT.

The rearrangement links TRBV18 to TRBJ2-1; maybe TRBD1 (6 bases). The CDR3 is made up of 13 amino acids. The germline CDR1 and CDR2 sequences are KGHSH and LQKENI. The germline V and J ends were trimmed by 5 bases and 7 bases, with 12 bases remaining between them. The CDR3 loop reads CASSADSRNEQFF. The CDR3, as DNA: TGTGCCAGCTCAGCGGACAGCAGGAATGAGCAGTTCTTC. The variable domain in full, completed from reference TRBV18 and TRBJ2-1, reads NAGVMQNPRHLVRRRGQEARLRCSPMKGHSHVYWYRQLPEEGLKFMVYLQKENIIDESGMPKERFSAEFPKEGPSILRIQQVVRGDSAAYFCASSADSRNEQFFGPGTRLTVL.

This sequence joins TRBV11-2 and TRBJ2-2; a possible D gene is TRBD2 (6 bases). Germline V CDR1 and CDR2: SGHAT, FQNNGV. V was pared by 5 bases and J by 4 bases, with 20 bases between. The CDR3 sequence is 17 residues long. The CDR3, as DNA: TGTGCCAGCAGCCCAGGTGGTGGAGGGAGGAGCACCGGGGAGCTGTTTTTT. Translation: CASSPGGGGRSTGELFF.

V and J are TRBV15 and TRBJ2-7; 7 bases line up with TRBD1. Losses at the gene ends were 3 bases for V and 5 bases for J; bases not matched to a gene: 13. In germline, CDR1 is LNHNV, CDR2 YYDKDF (reference sequence). This CDR3 has 16 amino acids. Written as DNA, the CDR3 is TGTGCCACCAGCAGGGGGAAAACAGGGGTTTTGGACGAGCAGTACTTC. This gives the protein CATSRGKTGVLDEQYF.

The chain employs TRBV30 and TRBJ1-5; weak D call: TRBD1 (6 bases). V dropped 2 bases and J dropped 4 bases, with 15 bases sitting between them. CDR1 and CDR2 (germline): GTSNPN, SVGIG (reference sequence). This CDR3 region has 15 residues. This chain's CDR3 is CAWSRPGGTNQPQHF. Here the CDR3 DNA reads TGTGCCTGGAGTAGACCCGGGGGGACAAATCAGCCCCAGCATTTT.

The chain is built from TRBV5-1 and TRBJ1-2; possibly TRBD1 for D (5 bases). Trimming pared 4 bases from V and 1 base from J, leaving 20 bases between. The CDR3 sequence is 17 residues long. The germline V gene has CDR1 SGHRS and CDR2 YFSETQ. CDR3 residues: CASSPQRDSTHNYGYTF. In nucleotides, the CDR3 is TGCGCCAGCAGCCCGCAGAGGGACTCGACGCATAACTATGGCTACACCTTC.

The rearrangement uses TRBV5-1 and TRBJ2-1, with D possibly TRBD2 on 6 matching bases. The germline CDR1 and CDR2 sequences are SGHRS and YFSETQ. The V end was cut by 0 bases, the J end by 7 bases, with 14 bases between. There are 15 residues in the CDR3. The CDR3 sequence: CASSLATVGLNEQFF. CDR3 nucleotide sequence: TGCGCCAGCAGCTTGGCGACCGTGGGACTGAATGAGCAGTTCTTC.

CDR3 nucleotides: TGTGCCAGCAGCGCGGAGGGGAGGAACACCGGGGAGCTGTTTTTT. It codes for CASSAEGRNTGELFF. The chain is built from TRBV9 and TRBJ2-2, with D tentatively TRBD2 (6 bases). Germline loops: CDR1 SGDLS, CDR2 YYNGEE. This CDR3 region has 15 residues. The V gene lost 3 bases and the J gene lost 1 base, with 10 bases spanning the gap.

The V gene is TRBV7-9, the J gene TRBJ2-3, with 8 bases aligning to TRBD2. The CDR3 is made up of 19 amino acids. With V trimmed by 3 bases and J by 1 base, 15 bases remained unmatched. CDR1 and CDR2 (germline): SEHNR, FQNEAQ (reference sequence). Here the CDR3 DNA reads TGTGCCAGCAGCTTGACTTCGCACTGGCGGGGGGATCGCACAGATACGCAGTATTTT. Amino acid sequence: CASSLTSHWRGDRTDTQYF.

The genes are TRBV6-4 and TRBJ2-1; 11 bases align to TRBD2. Unmatched junction bases numbered 4, after V lost 0 bases and J lost 6 bases. This CDR3 comprises 16 residues. Germline V gives CDR1 MRHNA, CDR2 SNTAGT. Written as DNA, the CDR3 is TGTGCCAGCAGTGACTCGACTAGCGGGGAGATCAATGAGCAGTTCTTC. Protein: CASSDSTSGEINEQFF.

V is TRBV9 and J is TRBJ2-2; 8 bases fit TRBD1. This CDR3 is 15 amino acids long. Germline CDR1 is SGDLS and CDR2 is YYNGEE. Losses at the gene ends were 4 bases for V and 1 base for J; bases not matched to a gene: 3. The chain's CDR3 is CASSTGGKNTGELFF. The CDR3 DNA reads TGTGCCAGCAGCACAGGGGGGAAGAACACCGGGGAGCTGTTTTTT.

The chain recombines TRBV25-1 with TRBJ1-6, with D perhaps TRBD1 (5 bases). The CDR3 runs to 14 residues. The germline V gene encodes CDR1 MGHDK and CDR2 SYGVNS. Trimming stripped 4 bases from V and 10 bases from J, with 14 bases between. CDR3 region: CASSGGTPASPLHF. The CDR3, as DNA: TGTGCCAGCAGTGGCGGGACTCCGGCCTCACCCCTCCACTTT.

The table lists this clone with a few counts. V is TRBV12-5 and J is TRBJ2-5; D perhaps matches TRBD2 (5 bases). Trimming left V 0 bases short and J 5 bases short, with 13 bases between. CDR1 and CDR2 from the germline V gene are LGHNT and FRNRAP. The CDR3 is made up of 15 amino acids. CDR3 DNA: TGTGCTAGTGGTTTGGTACGGACTCCGGGGGAGACCCAGTACTTC. This codes for CASGLVRTPGETQYF.